A single sample is the source of the 21 T cell receptor beta chains below, sequenced in a study of blood T cell repertoires in COVID-19. The data were produced by immunoSEQ multiplex PCR, yet TCRdb's version contains in-frame clones alone and is incomplete. The sample shows tens of thousands of clones, around nine tenths of them seen only once. Sequencing was carried out using peripheral blood. The receptor source for this set is an elderly woman with active or convalescent COVID-19.

The genes are TRBV7-2 and TRBJ2-1, with 8 bases aligning to TRBD2. The V segment lost 5 bases and the J segment 9 bases; nucleotides outside the gene matches: 18. Germline CDR1 is SGHTA and CDR2 is FQGNSA. The CDR3 runs 17 residues. CDR3 nucleotide sequence: TGTGCCAGCAGCCCCCCCGGGACGGGGGGGCTAGCTAGTGAGCAGTTCTTC. Amino acid sequence: CASSPPGTGGLASEQFF.

The J gene is TRBJ2-3, the V gene TRBV18; TRBD1 is a possible D gene (5 bases). The germline V and J ends were trimmed by 3 bases and 2 bases, with 9 bases remaining between them. Germline values: CDR1 KGHSH, CDR2 LQKENI. This CDR3 spans 14 amino acids. The CDR3 protein is CASSPDINTDTQYF. The CDR3 DNA reads as TGTGCCAGCTCACCGGACATAAACACAGATACGCAGTATTTT. Full variable domain (remainder filled in from reference TRBV18 and TRBJ2-3): NAGVMQNPRHLVRRRGQEARLRCSPMKGHSHVYWYRQLPEEGLKFMVYLQKENIIDESGMPKERFSAEFPKEGPSILRIQQVVRGDSAAYFCASSPDINTDTQYFGPGTRLTVL.

With regard to this clone: One end of the junction is discordant with germline, which a read error may explain. The chain couples TRBV7-7 to TRBJ2-5, with TRBD1 as a possible D gene (6 bases). Per the germline V gene, CDR1 is SSHAT and CDR2 is FNYEAQ (reference sequence). CDR3 size: 13 residues. CDR3 nucleotide sequence: TGTGCTAGCAGCTTAGACAGGCAAGAGACCCAGTACTTC. Encoded protein: CASSLDRQETQYF. The whole variable domain, filled in from reference TRBV7-7 and TRBJ2-5, reads GAGVSQSPRYKVTKRGQDVTLRCDPISSHATLYWYQQALGQGPEFLTYFNYEAQPDKSGLPSDRFSAERPEGSISTLTIQRTEQRDSAMYRCASSLDRQETQYFGPGTRLLVL.

This rearrangement joins TRBV27 to TRBJ1-5; 7 nucleotides line up with TRBD1. This CDR3 has 14 amino acids. Germline CDR1 and CDR2: MNHEY and SMNVEV (reference sequence). Trimming at V came to 3 bases and at J to 6 bases, leaving 5 bases not matched to a gene. Written as DNA, the CDR3 is TGTGCCAGCAGTTTGAGACAGGGTGGTCAGCCCCAGCATTTT. Amino acid sequence: CASSLRQGGQPQHF.

The V gene is TRBV4-3, the J gene TRBJ1-1, with 9 positions matching TRBD1. The germline V gene has CDR1 LGHNA and CDR2 YSLEER. V dropped 1 base and J dropped 0; count of bases not matched to a gene: 0. The CDR3 has 15 amino acids. The CDR3 DNA sequence: TGCGCCAGCAGCCAAGGGGACAGGGTGAACACTGAAGCTTTCTTT. It is translated as CASSQGDRVNTEAFF.

The J gene is TRBJ2-7, the V gene TRBV5-1, with TRBD1 matching over 9 bases. This CDR3 is 13 amino acids long. With V trimmed by 5 bases and J by 0 bases, 0 bases remained unmatched. The V gene's germline CDR1 is SGHRS and CDR2 YFSETQ. CDR3 amino acids: CASRGQGSYEQYF. As DNA, the CDR3 is TGCGCCAGCAGGGGACAGGGCTCCTACGAGCAGTACTTC.

The DNA for the CDR3 is TGTGCCAGCAGTCGACAGGGGACCGCTGAAGCTTTCTTT. This gives the protein CASSRQGTAEAFF. The V and J genes are TRBV27 and TRBJ1-1; 8 nucleotides match TRBD1. The germline gives CDR1 MNHEY, CDR2 SMNVEV (reference sequence). This CDR3 comprises 13 residues. With V trimmed by 5 bases and J by 6 bases, 5 bases remained unmatched.

This sequence joins TRBV28 and TRBJ2-2; 10 nucleotides align to TRBD1. CDR1 and CDR2 (germline): MDHEN, SYDVKM. This CDR3 contains 16 residues. V was pared by 3 bases and J by 4 bases, with 5 bases of the junction left unmatched. The CDR3 is CASSFGQGVGTGELFF. CDR3 bases: TGTGCCAGCAGTTTCGGACAGGGGGTCGGCACCGGGGAGCTGTTTTTT.

V and J are TRBV10-3 and TRBJ1-2; no definite D call. Germline V gene lookup returns CDR1 ENHRY and CDR2 SYGVKD. V was clipped by 2 bases and J by 8 bases, with 12 bases between them. The CDR3 extends over 13 amino acids. CDR3 sequence: CAISEEGGYGYTF. The CDR3 nucleotides read TGTGCCATCAGTGAGGAAGGCGGGTACGGCTACACCTTC.

J is TRBJ1-3 and V is TRBV18; no definite D call. The germline CDR1 and CDR2 sequences are KGHSH and LQKENI. The V end lost 2 bases, the J end lost 0 bases, and 8 bases lay between the germline ends. This CDR3 has 15 amino acids. The CDR3 coding sequence is TGTGCCAGCTCACCAGTACAAGACTCTGGAAACACCATATATTTT. It codes for CASSPVQDSGNTIYF.

The CDR3 DNA reads as TGTGCCAGCAGCTTGGCACAGGGGAGCCCGGGTGGCTACACCTTC. Its translation is CASSLAQGSPGGYTF. The rearrangement joins TRBV7-2 to TRBJ1-2, with 7 bases identical to TRBD1. CDR3 length equals 15 residues. Germline loops: CDR1 SGHTA, CDR2 FQGNSA. The V segment lost 3 bases and the J segment 7 bases; nucleotides outside the gene matches: 11.

V gene TRBV24-1 combines with J gene TRBJ2-6; TRBD1 matches 10 bases. V dropped 4 bases and J dropped 4; count of bases not matched to a gene: 9. This CDR3 has 18 amino acids. The germline V gene has CDR1 KGHDR and CDR2 SFDVKD. The CDR3 is CATSDNPGTGDGANVLTF. The DNA for the CDR3 is TGTGCCACCAGTGACAACCCCGGGACAGGGGACGGGGCCAACGTCCTGACTTTC.

The chain is built from TRBV7-9 and TRBJ1-1, with 7 nucleotides matching TRBD1. The germline CDR1 and CDR2 sequences are SEHNR and FQNEAQ (reference sequence). Trimming at V came to 5 bases and at J to 5 bases, leaving 14 bases not matched to a gene. This CDR3 contains 16 residues. CDR3 DNA sequence: TGTGCCAGCAGCCAATCGACAGGGAGAGGGAAAACTGAAGCTTTCTTT. Translating gives CASSQSTGRGKTEAFF. The complete variable domain, with remaining parts taken from reference TRBV7-9 and TRBJ1-1, reads DTGVSQNPRHKITKRGQNVTFRCDPISEHNRLYWYRQTLGQGPEFLTYFQNEAQLEKSRLLSDRFSAERPKGSFSTLEIQRTEQGDSAMYLCASSQSTGRGKTEAFFGQGTRLTVV.

The chain carries TRBV28 and TRBJ2-7; 7 bases align to TRBD1. This CDR3 spans 15 amino acids. After removal of 2 bases from V and 2 bases from J, the junction contained 6 bases not matched to a gene. CDR1 is MDHEN and CDR2 is SYDVKM in the germline V gene. The CDR3 loop reads CASSLDRVLTYEQYF. The CDR3 coding sequence is TGTGCCAGCAGTTTAGACAGGGTACTCACCTACGAGCAGTACTTC.

The chain uses TRBV18 and TRBJ1-1, with D possibly TRBD1 on 5 matching bases. V shed 6 bases and J shed 4 bases, with 24 bases lying between them. The CDR3 covers 17 residues. Germline V gene data show CDR1 as KGHSH and CDR2 as LQKENI. The CDR3 nucleotides are TGTGCCAGCTCTCCCCCACTTGGGTCGGGGGACGGCACTGAAGCTTTCTTT. It codes for CASSPPLGSGDGTEAFF.

In this sample, this clone turned up a few times. The rearrangement links TRBV28 to TRBJ2-1, with D maybe TRBD2 (6 bases). The germline V gene encodes CDR1 MDHEN and CDR2 SYDVKM. This CDR3 comprises 13 residues. DNA for the CDR3: TGTGCGGGCGGGGACCGCTCCTACAATGAGCAGTTCTTC. It translates to CAGGDRSYNEQFF.

The chain uses TRBV7-2 and TRBJ2-1; TRBD2 matches 11 bases. This CDR3 spans 17 amino acids. Germline V gene lookup returns CDR1 SGHTA and CDR2 FQGNSA. The trim removed 0 bases at V and 5 bases at J, leaving 6 bases unmatched. The CDR3 sequence is CASSLAGPSGGNNEQFF. The CDR3 nucleotides read TGTGCCAGCAGCTTAGCGGGTCCTAGCGGGGGGAACAATGAGCAGTTCTTC.

This rearrangement joins TRBV3-1 (or the pseudogene TRBV3-2) to TRBJ2-7; TRBD1 matches at 7 bases. Germline V gene data show CDR1 as LGHDT and CDR2 as YNNKEL (reference sequence). J was trimmed by 3 bases and V by 5 bases; bases with no gene match: 7. This CDR3 has 14 amino acids. The chain's CDR3 is CASSTSRGRYEQYF. DNA for the CDR3: TGTGCCAGCAGCACAAGTAGGGGGCGCTACGAGCAGTACTTC.

V is TRBV7-8 and J is TRBJ1-2; perhaps TRBD1 as D (5 bases). V gave up 1 base and J gave up 6 bases, with 9 bases separating them. Germline CDR1 reads SGHVS; CDR2 reads FQNEAQ. The CDR3 is made up of 13 amino acids. DNA of the CDR3: TGTGCCAGCAGCTTAGACAGGATCCATGGCTACACCTTC. This encodes CASSLDRIHGYTF. Filled out from reference TRBV7-8 and TRBJ1-2, the complete variable domain reads GAGVSQSPRYKVAKRGQDVALRCDPISGHVSLFWYQQALGQGPEFLTYFQNEAQLDKSGLPSDRFFAERPEGSVSTLKIQRTQQEDSAVYLCASSLDRIHGYTFGSGTRLTVV.

The gene calls are TRBV5-1 and TRBJ2-1; TRBD2 agrees at 11 bases. The CDR3 spans 12 residues. Trimming at V came to 6 bases and at J to 9 bases, leaving 2 bases not matched to a gene. CDR1 and CDR2 from the germline V gene are SGHRS and YFSETQ. The CDR3 nucleotides read TGCGCCAGCAAGGGACTAGCGGCTGAGCAGTTCTTC. As protein: CASKGLAAEQFF.

The V gene is TRBV24-1, the J gene TRBJ1-4; no definite D call. The germline V gene encodes CDR1 KGHDR and CDR2 SFDVKD. V lost 1 base and J lost 7, with 6 bases in between. The CDR3 has 13 amino acids. In DNA form, the CDR3 reads TGTGCCACCAGTGATTTTGCGGGTGAAAAACTGTTTTTT. Its translation: CATSDFAGEKLFF.